This T cell receptor (beta chain) came from a study of cytomegalovirus exposure and HLA in healthy donors. This CDR3 is built from 12 residues. Germline CDR1 is LNHDA and CDR2 is SQIVND (reference sequence). V lost 7 bases and J lost 8, with 14 bases in between. A multiplex PCR was run with 60 Vbeta primers and 13 Jbeta primers. Only in-frame clones appear in the TCRdb table, and some are missing; sequencing was by immunoSEQ multiplex PCR. The sample holds roughly 100,000 clones, more than 75% seen once. While unrecorded immune exposures were likely, the donors were nominally healthy when sampled. The TCR sequence derives from a woman aged 40 to 49 in good health and CMV-seronegative. Sequencing used PBMCs. The rearrangement uses TRBV19 and TRBJ1-2, with D tentatively TRBD1 (6 bases). The CDR3 protein is CASKFGTKGYTF. CDR3 DNA sequence: TGTGCCAGTAAGTTCGGGACAAAGGGCTACACCTTC.